What follows are 25 T cell receptor beta chains derived from one specimen sequenced in a study of beta chain features in type 1 diabetes. Their antigen targets remain unknown. What was sequenced were expressed TCRB transcripts, since all of the isolated RNA had been reverse transcribed. The assay was immunoSEQ multiplex PCR, and TCRdb's table has in-frame clones only and misses some. The sample lists 150,000 to 180,000 clones; around 10% were seen once. Overall study results and limits: In all four CD4+ subsets, TCRB CDR3 length was significantly, moderately reduced in type 1 diabetes.

The source material was central memory CD4+ T cells from blood. The receptor set was obtained from a man aged 30-40 years with type 1 diabetes.

CDR3 DNA sequence: TGTGCCAGCAGAGGGACAGCGAACACCGGGGAGCTGTTTTTT. It codes for CASRGTANTGELFF. The chain links TRBV28 to TRBJ2-2; 7 nucleotides line up with TRBD1. Trimming at V came to 6 bases and at J to 0 bases, leaving 1 base not matched to a gene. The germline V gene encodes CDR1 MDHEN and CDR2 SYDVKM. The CDR3 has 14 amino acids. The variable domain in full, with the rest retrieved from reference TRBV28 and TRBJ2-2, is DVKVTQSSRYLVKRTGEKVFLECVQDMDHENMFWYRQDPGLGLRLIYFSYDVKMKEKGDIPEGYSVSREKKERFSLILESASTNQTSMYLCASRGTANTGELFFGEGSRLTVL.

This chain links TRBV27 with TRBJ2-7; 10 bases align to TRBD1. This CDR3 contains 13 residues. V lost 5 bases and J lost 6; bases outside the gene matches: 4. From germline, CDR1 is MNHEY and CDR2 SMNVEV (reference sequence). CDR3 loop: CASSPTGGVEQYF. CDR3 sequence (DNA): TGTGCCAGCAGTCCGACAGGGGGCGTCGAGCAGTACTTC.

As DNA, the CDR3 is TGTGCCAGCTCACCACCAAGGACAGGGTTGGACGGTGGACCCACCGGGGAGCTGTTTTTT. Translating it yields CASSPPRTGLDGGPTGELFF. The V gene is TRBV18, the J gene TRBJ2-2, with 8 bases that match TRBD1. The CDR3 has 20 amino acids. V was clipped by 0 bases and J by 4 bases; unmatched bases: 16. Looked up from germline, CDR1 is KGHSH and CDR2 is LQKENI. The full variable domain, rest sourced from reference TRBV18 and TRBJ2-2, is NAGVMQNPRHLVRRRGQEARLRCSPMKGHSHVYWYRQLPEEGLKFMVYLQKENIIDESGMPKERFSAEFPKEGPSILRIQQVVRGDSAAYFCASSPPRTGLDGGPTGELFFGEGSRLTVL.

This clone has a handful of counts. The rearrangement uses TRBV19 and TRBJ2-7, with D possibly matching TRBD2 (5 bases). Germline assignment: CDR1 LNHDA and CDR2 SQIVND (reference sequence). The CDR3 runs 14 residues. Trimming took 4 bases from V and 5 from J, leaving 15 bases between them. CDR3 DNA sequence: TGTGCCAGTAGTACAGGAGGCAGGACTCACGAGCAGTACTTC. Translating it yields CASSTGGRTHEQYF.

The chain carries TRBV5-1 and TRBJ2-1, with a possible D match to TRBD1 (5 bases). The V gene lost 0 bases and the J gene lost 4 bases, with 8 bases spanning the gap. The CDR3 totals 14 residues. Germline V gene data show CDR1 as SGHRS and CDR2 as YFSETQ. The CDR3: CASSLGQRYNEQFF. The CDR3 nucleotides read TGCGCCAGCAGCTTGGGACAGCGTTACAATGAGCAGTTCTTC.

This rearrangement joins TRBV29-1 to TRBJ1-1; no clear D gene. This CDR3 comprises 10 residues. Germline V gene data show CDR1 as SQVTM and CDR2 as ANQGSEA. The CDR3 sequence is CATVDTEAFF. Written as DNA, the CDR3 is TGCGCCACAGTAGACACTGAAGCTTTCTTT.

This clone was observed a few times. The chain uses TRBV7-2 and TRBJ1-2; no clear D. V was clipped by 5 bases and J by 4 bases, with 5 bases between them. The CDR3 consists of 11 residues. CDR1 and CDR2 (germline): SGHTA, FQGNSA. DNA for the CDR3: TGTGCCAGCAGCCTAACCTATGGCTACACCTTC. It is translated as CASSLTYGYTF.

This clone came up a few times. The DNA for the CDR3 is TGTGCCAGCAGAGGACAAGGAGATACGCAGTATTTT. Its protein is CASRGQGDTQYF. The chain joins TRBV2 to TRBJ2-3; tentatively, D is TRBD1 (5 bases). This CDR3 comprises 12 residues. The germline CDR1 and CDR2 sequences are SNHLY and FYNNEI. V was cut by 6 bases and J by 5 bases, with 9 bases left in between. Supplemented by reference TRBV2 and TRBJ2-3, the full variable domain reads EPEVTQTPSHQVTQMGQEVILRCVPISNHLYFYWYRQILGQKVEFLVSFYNNEISEKSEIFDDQFSVERPDGSNFTLKIRSTKLEDSAMYFCASRGQGDTQYFGPGTRLTVL.

This rearrangement joins TRBV7-3 to TRBJ2-7; 9 positions match TRBD2. J was trimmed by 5 bases and V by 4 bases; bases with no gene match: 6. CDR1 and CDR2 from the germline V gene are SGHTA and FQGTGA. The CDR3 consists of 14 residues. The CDR3 sequence: CASSSIAGVDEQYF. CDR3 DNA sequence: TGTGCCAGCAGCTCCATAGCGGGAGTGGACGAGCAGTACTTC.

The table lists this clone with a few counts. The chain is built from TRBV29-1 and TRBJ1-1, with a possible D match to TRBD1 (5 bases). The CDR3 is 16 residues long. V dropped 7 bases and J dropped 5 bases, with 26 bases sitting between them. Per germline, CDR1 SQVTM and CDR2 ANQGSEA. CDR3 region: CSARYGAGRAGTEAFF. The CDR3 coding sequence is TGCAGCGCCCGTTACGGGGCGGGGAGGGCAGGAACTGAAGCTTTCTTT.

This clone was counted between two and nine times. The V and J genes are TRBV18 and TRBJ2-6; 7 nucleotides match TRBD1. Trimming at V came to 3 bases and at J to 2 bases, leaving 4 bases not matched to a gene. Germline V gene sequence: CDR1 KGHSH, CDR2 LQKENI. The CDR3 loop spans 16 amino acids. The chain's CDR3 is CASSPNRGTGANVLTF. CDR3 bases: TGTGCCAGCTCACCTAACAGGGGAACTGGGGCCAACGTCCTGACTTTC.

In its sample, this clone was seen a few times. V gene TRBV19 combines with J gene TRBJ2-2; 7 positions agree with TRBD1. Germline trimming cut 4 bases from V and 0 bases from J; bases unmatched to any gene: 2. The CDR3 contains 15 residues. Germline CDR1 LNHDA, CDR2 SQIVND (reference sequence). For the CDR3, the DNA is TGTGCCAGTAGTACGGGACAGCCGAACACCGGGGAGCTGTTTTTT. This translates into CASSTGQPNTGELFF.

This chain connects TRBV7-2 to TRBJ2-1, with TRBD2 identical over 13 bases. CDR3 length: 13 amino acids. The ends lost 5 bases at V and 9 bases at J; junction bases unmatched: 1. CDR1 is SGHTA, CDR2 FQGNSA, per germline. The CDR3 here is CASSGTSGTEQFF. CDR3 nucleotide sequence: TGTGCCAGCAGCGGGACTAGCGGGACTGAGCAGTTCTTC.

A few counts support this clone. The chain is built from TRBV23-1 and TRBJ2-3; TRBD2 is a possible D gene (5 bases). TRBV23-1 is assigned to the ORF class and has an uncertain function. This CDR3 comprises 15 residues. V lost 7 bases and J 2 bases, leaving 16 bases between the germline ends. The CDR3 loop is CASKDRGRNTDTQYF. DNA for the CDR3: TGCGCCAGCAAGGACCGAGGGAGAAACACAGATACGCAGTATTTT.

The chain uses TRBV4-3 and TRBJ1-2, with TRBD1 matching over 10 bases. The CDR3 length is 13 residues. CDR1 LGHNA and CDR2 YSLEER come from the germline V gene. V trimming: 5 bases; J trimming: 8 bases; junction bases outside the gene matches: 5. The CDR3 here is CASSLGQGRGYTF. In nucleotides, the CDR3 is TGCGCCAGCAGCTTGGGACAGGGGAGAGGCTACACCTTC.

CDR3 DNA sequence: TGTGCCAGCTCACCGAGAGCCAATGAGCAGTTCTTC. Amino acids: CASSPRANEQFF. The rearrangement joins TRBV18 to TRBJ2-1; no definite D call. There are 12 residues in the CDR3. The germline CDR1 and CDR2 sequences are KGHSH and LQKENI. The V gene lost 3 bases and the J gene lost 6 bases, with 6 bases spanning the gap.

V usage is TRBV5-4 and J usage is TRBJ1-1; D gene unclear. This CDR3 is 15 amino acids long. The V gene lost 0 bases and the J gene lost 1 base, with 10 bases spanning the gap. Germline values: CDR1 SGHNT, CDR2 YYREEE (reference sequence). The DNA of the CDR3 is TGTGCCAGCAGCTTGGCCCTCTCAGGGAACACTGAAGCTTTCTTT. Translated, it gives CASSLALSGNTEAFF.

The chain employs TRBV7-2 and TRBJ1-5; possibly TRBD1 for D (6 bases). From germline, CDR1 is SGHTA and CDR2 FQGNSA. The CDR3 has 15 amino acids. The V end lost 4 bases, the J end lost 9 bases, and 19 bases lay between the germline ends. CDR3 sequence reads: CASSSGTLSRGPQHF. CDR3 in DNA: TGTGCCAGCAGCTCCGGGACACTCTCCAGGGGGCCCCAGCATTTT.

The chain has TRBV28 and TRBJ1-1; 8 nucleotides align to TRBD1. The CDR3 has 11 residues. V shed 7 bases, J shed 8 bases, and the junction held 3 bases outside the gene matches. Germline loops: CDR1 MDHEN, CDR2 SYDVKM. Written as DNA, the CDR3 is TGTGCCAGCATCAGGGGGCTCGAAGCTTTCTTT. Amino acid sequence: CASIRGLEAFF. Complete variable domain (other parts from reference TRBV28 and TRBJ1-1): DVKVTQSSRYLVKRTGEKVFLECVQDMDHENMFWYRQDPGLGLRLIYFSYDVKMKEKGDIPEGYSVSREKKERFSLILESASTNQTSMYLCASIRGLEAFFGQGTRLTVV.

This chain links TRBV11-2 with TRBJ2-5; a possible D gene is TRBD1 (6 bases). Germline V gene data show CDR1 as SGHAT and CDR2 as FQNNGV. Trimming pared 5 bases from V and 4 bases from J, leaving 14 bases between. The CDR3 extends over 14 amino acids. The CDR3 region has the DNA TGTGCCAGCAGCCCAGGGGAATTTGGAGAGACCCAGTACTTC. Translated: CASSPGEFGETQYF.

There are a few counts of this clone. The chain uses TRBV7-2 and TRBJ2-5; TRBD1 matches at 7 bases. This CDR3 is built from 15 residues. Germline lookup yields CDR1 SGHTA and CDR2 FQGNSA. The ends lost 5 bases at V and 1 base at J; junction bases unmatched: 7. The CDR3 bases are TGTGCCAGCAGCCAAGGGACAGTCTCCCAAGAGACCCAGTACTTC. Amino acids: CASSQGTVSQETQYF.

This clone appeared many times. The chain recombines TRBV2 with TRBJ2-7, with TRBD2 matching 12 bases. Losses at the gene ends were 9 bases for V and 9 bases for J; bases not matched to a gene: 12. Germline CDR1 and CDR2: SNHLY and FYNNEI. The CDR3 has 14 residues. As DNA, the CDR3 is TGTGCCAGGTCGACTAGCGGGAGTACTTTCGGGCAGTACTTC. Translation gives CARSTSGSTFGQYF.

The chain uses TRBV7-2 and TRBJ1-4, with D perhaps TRBD1 (5 bases). V lost 6 bases and J lost 6, with 11 bases in between. The germline V gene encodes CDR1 SGHTA and CDR2 FQGNSA. The CDR3 is 13 residues long. The CDR3 coding sequence is TGTGCCAGCAGGCTTCGGGGGGATGAAAAACTGTTTTTT. Translated, it gives CASRLRGDEKLFF.

The V gene is TRBV7-2, the J gene TRBJ1-5; TRBD1 aligns across 7 bases. CDR1 SGHTA and CDR2 FQGNSA come from the germline V gene. V lost 5 bases, J lost 0 bases, and 4 bases stayed unmatched. This CDR3 contains 15 residues. Written as DNA, the CDR3 is TGTGCCAGCAGCGAGACAGGGAATAGCAATCAGCCCCAGCATTTT. This codes for CASSETGNSNQPQHF.

This chain connects TRBV21-1 to TRBJ2-7; TRBD2 is taken as the D call from the table, unchecked against the DNA. TRBV21-1 is labeled a pseudogene. The CDR3 contains 10 residues. The CDR3 DNA reads as TGTGCCAACCCGGCCTACGAGCAGTACTTC. It yields the protein CANPAYEQYF.